The sequence of this TCR beta chain was determined in a study of blood T cells in healthy people across ages. Study-level findings and limits: Conclusively comparing naive with antigen-experienced cells was impossible with unsorted PBMCs. It was found that TCR beta diversity correlated strongly with the percentage of naive T cells.

Each donor supplied approximately 10 milliliters of peripheral blood. A note on this clonotype: The antigen is not known.

For the second PCR, which ran for about 6 to 11 cycles, a sample-barcoded 5' primer and a J-beta primer mix were used. One entry per CDR3 protein, called by TCRdb with MiXCR from the 5' RACE reads. There are about 1.6 million distinct CDR3 sequences in the sample; about 31% occur only once, and 10% to 12% lies in the top ten. Germline values: CDR1 LGHNT, CDR2 FRNRAP. The CDR3 extends over 15 amino acids. Losses at the gene ends were 4 bases for V and 7 bases for J; bases not matched to a gene: 8. Specimen: blood. This chain joins TRBV12-5 and TRBJ2-1; 9 nucleotides match TRBD2. This TCR was recovered from a young woman in good health. This CDR3 reads CASGSLAGEGNEQFF. The CDR3 DNA follows: TGTGCTAGTGGTTCCTTAGCGGGAGAGGGGAATGAGCAGTTCTTC.